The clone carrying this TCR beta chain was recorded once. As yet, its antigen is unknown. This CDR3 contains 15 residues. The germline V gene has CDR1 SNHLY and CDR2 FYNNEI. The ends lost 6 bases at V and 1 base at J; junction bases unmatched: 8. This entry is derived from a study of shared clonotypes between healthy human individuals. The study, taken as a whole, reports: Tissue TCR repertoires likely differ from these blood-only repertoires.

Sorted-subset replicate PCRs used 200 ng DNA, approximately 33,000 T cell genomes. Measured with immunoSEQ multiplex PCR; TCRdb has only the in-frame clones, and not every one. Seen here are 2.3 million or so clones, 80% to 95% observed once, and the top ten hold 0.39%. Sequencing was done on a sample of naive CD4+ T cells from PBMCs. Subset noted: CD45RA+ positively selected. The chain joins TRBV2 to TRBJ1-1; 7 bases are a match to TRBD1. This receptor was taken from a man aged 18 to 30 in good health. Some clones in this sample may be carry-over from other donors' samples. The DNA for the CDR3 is TGTGCCAGCAGGAGTTGGGGACAGCGGAACACTGAAGCTTTCTTT. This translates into CASRSWGQRNTEAFF.